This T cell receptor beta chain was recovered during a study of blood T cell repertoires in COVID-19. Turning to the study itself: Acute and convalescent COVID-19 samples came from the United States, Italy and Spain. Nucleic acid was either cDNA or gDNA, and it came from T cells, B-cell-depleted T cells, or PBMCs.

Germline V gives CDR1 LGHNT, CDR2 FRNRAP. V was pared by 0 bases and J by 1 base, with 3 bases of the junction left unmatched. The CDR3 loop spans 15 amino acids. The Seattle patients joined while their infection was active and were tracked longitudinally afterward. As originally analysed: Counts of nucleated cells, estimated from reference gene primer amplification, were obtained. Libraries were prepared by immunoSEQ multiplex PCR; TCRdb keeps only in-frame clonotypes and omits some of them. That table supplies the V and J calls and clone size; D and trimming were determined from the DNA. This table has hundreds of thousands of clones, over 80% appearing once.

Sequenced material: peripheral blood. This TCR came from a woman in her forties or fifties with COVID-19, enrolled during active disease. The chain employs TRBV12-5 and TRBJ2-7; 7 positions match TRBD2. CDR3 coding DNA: TGTGCTAGTGGTTTGGTAGCGGGATCTTCCTACGAGCAGTACTTC. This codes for CASGLVAGSSYEQYF.